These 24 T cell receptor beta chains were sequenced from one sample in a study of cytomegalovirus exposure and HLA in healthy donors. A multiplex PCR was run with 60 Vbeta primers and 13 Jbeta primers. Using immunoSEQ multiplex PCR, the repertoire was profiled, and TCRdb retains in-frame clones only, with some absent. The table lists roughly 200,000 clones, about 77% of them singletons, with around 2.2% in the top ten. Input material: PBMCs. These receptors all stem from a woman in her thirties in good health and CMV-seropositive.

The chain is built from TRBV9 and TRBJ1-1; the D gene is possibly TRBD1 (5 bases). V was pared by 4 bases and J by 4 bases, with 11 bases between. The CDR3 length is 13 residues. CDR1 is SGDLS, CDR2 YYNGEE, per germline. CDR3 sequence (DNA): TGTGCCAGCAGCCCGGCGGGGGGCACTGAAGCTTTCTTT. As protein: CASSPAGGTEAFF.

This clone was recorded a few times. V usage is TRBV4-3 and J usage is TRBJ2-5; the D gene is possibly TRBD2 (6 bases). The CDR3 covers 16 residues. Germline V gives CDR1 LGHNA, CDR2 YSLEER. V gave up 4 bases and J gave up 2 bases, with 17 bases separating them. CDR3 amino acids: CASSLGAAGRQETQYF. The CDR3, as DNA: TGCGCCAGCAGCCTCGGAGCGGCGGGACGGCAAGAGACCCAGTACTTC.

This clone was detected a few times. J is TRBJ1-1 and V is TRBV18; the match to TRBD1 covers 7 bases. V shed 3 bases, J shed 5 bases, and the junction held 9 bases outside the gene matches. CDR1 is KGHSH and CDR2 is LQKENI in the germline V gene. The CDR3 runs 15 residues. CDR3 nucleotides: TGTGCCAGCTCACCCGTGACAGGGTCGGGGACTGAAGCTTTCTTT. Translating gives CASSPVTGSGTEAFF.

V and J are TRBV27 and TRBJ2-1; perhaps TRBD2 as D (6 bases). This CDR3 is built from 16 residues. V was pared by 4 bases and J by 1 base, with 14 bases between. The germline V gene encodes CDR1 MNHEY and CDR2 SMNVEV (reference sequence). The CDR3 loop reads CASSSTGDPSYNEQFF. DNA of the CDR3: TGTGCCAGCAGTTCGACGGGAGACCCATCCTACAATGAGCAGTTCTTC.

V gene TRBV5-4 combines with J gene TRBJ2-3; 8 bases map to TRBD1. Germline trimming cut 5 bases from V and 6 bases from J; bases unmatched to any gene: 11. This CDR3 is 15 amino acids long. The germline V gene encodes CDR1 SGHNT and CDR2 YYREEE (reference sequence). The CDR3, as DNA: TGTGCCAGCAGACTACAGGGGGGCGTGGGGGATACGCAGTATTTT. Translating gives CASRLQGGVGDTQYF.

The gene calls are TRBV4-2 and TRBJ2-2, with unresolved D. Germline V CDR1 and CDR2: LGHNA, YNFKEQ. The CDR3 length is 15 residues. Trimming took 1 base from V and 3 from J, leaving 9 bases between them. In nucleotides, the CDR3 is TGTGCCAGCAGCCAAGCGGCTAGATACACCGGGGAGCTGTTTTTT. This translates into CASSQAARYTGELFF.

The chain's CDR3 is CASRLKTGGVAEAFF. The CDR3 nucleotides read TGCGCCAGTAGACTAAAAACAGGGGGAGTCGCTGAAGCTTTCTTT. V is TRBV4-3 and J is TRBJ1-1, with 8 positions matching TRBD1. V dropped 9 bases and J dropped 6; count of bases not matched to a gene: 15. Germline CDR1 and CDR2: LGHNA and YSLEER. The CDR3 spans 15 residues.

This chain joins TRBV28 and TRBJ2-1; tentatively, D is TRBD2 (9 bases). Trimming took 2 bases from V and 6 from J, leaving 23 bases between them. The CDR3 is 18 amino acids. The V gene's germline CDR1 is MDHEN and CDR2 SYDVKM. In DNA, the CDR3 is TGTGCCAGCAGTTTAGTGCGGGGGGGGGCAGGGGGCTTCAATGAGCAGTTCTTC. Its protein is CASSLVRGGAGGFNEQFF.

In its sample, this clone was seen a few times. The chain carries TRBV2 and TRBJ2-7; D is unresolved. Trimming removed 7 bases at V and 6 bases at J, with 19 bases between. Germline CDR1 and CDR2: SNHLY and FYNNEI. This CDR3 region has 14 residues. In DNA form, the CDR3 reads TGTGCCAGCAAGGAAGCGATGCTGAGAGGCGAGCAGTACTTC. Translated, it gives CASKEAMLRGEQYF.

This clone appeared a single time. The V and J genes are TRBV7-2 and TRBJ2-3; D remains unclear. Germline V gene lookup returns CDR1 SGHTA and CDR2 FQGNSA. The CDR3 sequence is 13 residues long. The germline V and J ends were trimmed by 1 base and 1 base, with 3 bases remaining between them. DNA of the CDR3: TGTGCCAGCAGCTTAGTCGGCACAGATACGCAGTATTTT. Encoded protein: CASSLVGTDTQYF.

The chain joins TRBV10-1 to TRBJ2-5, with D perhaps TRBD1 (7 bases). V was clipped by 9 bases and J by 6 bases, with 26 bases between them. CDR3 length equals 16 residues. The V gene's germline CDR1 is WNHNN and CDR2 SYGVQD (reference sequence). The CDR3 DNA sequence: TGCGCCAGGGAGGGTCACAAGGGGGCTTGGTTCAAGACCCAGTACTTC. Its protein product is CAREGHKGAWFKTQYF.

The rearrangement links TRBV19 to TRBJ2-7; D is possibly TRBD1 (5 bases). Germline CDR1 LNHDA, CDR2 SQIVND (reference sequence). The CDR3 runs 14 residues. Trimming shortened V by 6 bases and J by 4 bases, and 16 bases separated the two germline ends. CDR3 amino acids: CASRGSGSGYEQYF. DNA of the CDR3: TGTGCCAGTAGGGGATCAGGGTCCGGGTACGAGCAGTACTTC.

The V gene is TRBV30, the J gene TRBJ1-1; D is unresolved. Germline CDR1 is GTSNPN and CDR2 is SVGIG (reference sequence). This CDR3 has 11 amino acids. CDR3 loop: CGGNQNTEAFF. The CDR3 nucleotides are TGTGGAGGCAACCAGAACACTGAAGCTTTCTTT.

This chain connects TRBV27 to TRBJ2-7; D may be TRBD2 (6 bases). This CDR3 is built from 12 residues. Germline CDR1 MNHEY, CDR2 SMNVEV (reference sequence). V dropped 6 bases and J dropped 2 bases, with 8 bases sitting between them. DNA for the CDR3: TGTGCCAGCAGCGGGAGTACCTACGAGCAGTACTTC. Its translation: CASSGSTYEQYF.

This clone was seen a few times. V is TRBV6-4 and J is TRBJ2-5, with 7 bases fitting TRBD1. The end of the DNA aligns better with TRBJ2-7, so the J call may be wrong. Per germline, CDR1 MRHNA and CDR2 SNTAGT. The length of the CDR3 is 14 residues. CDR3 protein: CASIKTGFYYEQYF. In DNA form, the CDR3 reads TGTGCCAGCATTAAGACAGGGTTCTACTACGAGCAGTACTTC.

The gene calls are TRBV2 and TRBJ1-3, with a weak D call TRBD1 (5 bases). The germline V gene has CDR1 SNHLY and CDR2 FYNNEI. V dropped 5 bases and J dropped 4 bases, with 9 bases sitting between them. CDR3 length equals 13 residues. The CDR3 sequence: CASSRGLGNTIYF. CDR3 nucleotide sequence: TGTGCCAGCAGTAGGGGACTAGGAAACACCATATATTTT.

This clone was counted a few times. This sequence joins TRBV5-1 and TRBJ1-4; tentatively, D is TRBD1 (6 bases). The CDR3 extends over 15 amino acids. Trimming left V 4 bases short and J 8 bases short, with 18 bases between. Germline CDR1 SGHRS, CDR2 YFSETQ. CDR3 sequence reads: CASSVTGLPLEKLFF. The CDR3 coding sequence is TGCGCCAGCAGCGTGACAGGCCTTCCTCTGGAAAAACTGTTTTTT.

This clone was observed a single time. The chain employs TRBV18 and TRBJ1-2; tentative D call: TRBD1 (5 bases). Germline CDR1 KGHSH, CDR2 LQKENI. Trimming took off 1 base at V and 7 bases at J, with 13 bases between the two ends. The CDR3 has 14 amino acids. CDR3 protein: CASSPLLDTSGYTF. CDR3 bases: TGTGCCAGCTCACCACTTTTGGACACTTCTGGCTACACCTTC.

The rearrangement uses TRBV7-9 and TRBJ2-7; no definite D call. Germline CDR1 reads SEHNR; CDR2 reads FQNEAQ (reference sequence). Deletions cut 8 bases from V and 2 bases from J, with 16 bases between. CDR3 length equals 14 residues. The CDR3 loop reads CASLPLERTYEQYF. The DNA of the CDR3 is TGTGCCAGCCTTCCACTCGAACGTACCTACGAGCAGTACTTC.

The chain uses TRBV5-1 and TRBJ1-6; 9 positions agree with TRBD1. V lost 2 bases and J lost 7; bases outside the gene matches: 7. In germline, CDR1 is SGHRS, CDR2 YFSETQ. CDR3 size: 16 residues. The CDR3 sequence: CASSFRRTGENSPLHF. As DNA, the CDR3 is TGCGCCAGCAGCTTCCGACGGACAGGGGAGAATTCACCCCTCCACTTT.

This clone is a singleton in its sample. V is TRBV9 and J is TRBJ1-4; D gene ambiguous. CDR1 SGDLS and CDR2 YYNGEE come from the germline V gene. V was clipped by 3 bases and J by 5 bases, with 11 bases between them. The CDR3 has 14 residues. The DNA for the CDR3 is TGTGCCAGCAGCGCCGGGATCTCAAATGAAAAACTGTTTTTT. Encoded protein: CASSAGISNEKLFF.

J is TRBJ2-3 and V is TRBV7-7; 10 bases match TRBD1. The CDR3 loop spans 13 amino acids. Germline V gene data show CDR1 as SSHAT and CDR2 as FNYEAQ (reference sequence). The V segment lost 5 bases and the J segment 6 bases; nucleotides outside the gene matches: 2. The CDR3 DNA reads TGTGCCAGCAGCCAGGGACAGGGGGATACGCAGTATTTT. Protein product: CASSQGQGDTQYF. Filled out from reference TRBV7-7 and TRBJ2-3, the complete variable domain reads GAGVSQSPRYKVTKRGQDVTLRCDPISSHATLYWYQQALGQGPEFLTYFNYEAQPDKSGLPSDRFSAERPEGSISTLTIQRTEQRDSAMYRCASSQGQGDTQYFGPGTRLTVL.

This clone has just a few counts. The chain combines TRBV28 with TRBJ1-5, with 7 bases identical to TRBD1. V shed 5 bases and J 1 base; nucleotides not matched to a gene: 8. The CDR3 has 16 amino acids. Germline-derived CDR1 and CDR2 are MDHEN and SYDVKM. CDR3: CASSPVTGVSNQPQHF. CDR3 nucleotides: TGTGCCAGCAGTCCCGTTACAGGGGTCAGCAATCAGCCCCAGCATTTT.

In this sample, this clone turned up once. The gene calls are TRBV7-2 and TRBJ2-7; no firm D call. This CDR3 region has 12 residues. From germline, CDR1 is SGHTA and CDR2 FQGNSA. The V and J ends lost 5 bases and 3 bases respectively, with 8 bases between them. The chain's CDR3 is CASSRNSYEQYF. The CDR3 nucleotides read TGTGCCAGCAGCCGGAACAGCTACGAGCAGTACTTC.